A selection of T cell receptor beta chains follows, all from one sample in a study of lymphopenia after photon versus proton radiotherapy. Profiled with immunoSEQ multiplex PCR; TCRdb holds only in-frame clones, not every one. The sample records approximately 31,000 clones, 84% being singletons. The specimen was peripheral blood, collected from a patient treated with proton-based radiotherapy. These receptors all come from a woman in her 70s with pancreatic cancer. Both conserved end residues are part of each CDR3. The D gene is left open where the match is weak. Size is stated for part of the rows, as once, few or many counts, or as a class when the clone is expanded.

length	V	size	D	J	CDR3	DNA
16	TRBV9	.	TRBD2	TRBJ2-7	CASSPHQTSGRGEQYF	TGTGCCAGCAGCCCCCATCAGACTAGCGGGAGAGGCGAGCAGTACTTC
19	TRBV7-2	.	TRBD2	TRBJ2-3	CASSLAGTSGMTGADTQYF	TGTGCCAGCAGCTTAGCCGGGACTAGCGGGATGACGGGGGCAGATACGCAGTATTTT
16	TRBV11-3	.	TRBD1	TRBJ2-4	CASSETLTGSKNIQYF	TGTGCCAGCAGCGAGACCCTGACAGGGTCCAAAAACATTCAGTACTTC
16	TRBV28	.	TRBD1	TRBJ1-4	CASRSSGQGIKRELFF	TGTGCCAGCAGAAGTTCGGGACAGGGCATAAAGAGGGAACTGTTTTTT
12	TRBV29-1	.	.	TRBJ1-1	CSVGAGNTEAFF	TGCAGCGTTGGGGCTGGGAACACTGAAGCTTTCTTT
12	TRBV29-1	.	.	TRBJ1-2	CSVEDSGRGYTF	TGCAGCGTTGAAGATTCGGGCAGAGGCTACACCTTC
14	TRBV2	few	TRBD1	TRBJ1-6	CASSVGQGDSPLHF	TGTGCCAGCAGTGTCGGACAGGGAGATTCACCCCTCCACTTT
18	TRBV7-6	.	TRBD2	TRBJ2-2	CASSLVFRAGAHTGELFF	TGTGCCAGCAGCTTAGTTTTCAGAGCGGGGGCTCACACCGGGGAGCTGTTTTTT
15	TRBV7-2	.	.	TRBJ2-6	CASSFDEAGANVLTF	TGTGCCAGCAGCTTTGACGAGGCTGGGGCCAACGTCCTGACTTTC
11	TRBV28	few	.	TRBJ1-2	CASGPLLGYTF	TGTGCCAGCGGCCCCCTACTCGGCTACACCTTC
18	TRBV12-5	once	TRBD1	TRBJ1-2	CASGQPTRQGATFYGYTF	TGTGCTAGTGGTCAACCAACCAGACAGGGGGCTACTTTCTATGGCTACACCTTC
17	TRBV14	.	.	TRBJ2-2	CASSQVLAISNTGELFF	TGTGCCAGCAGCCAAGTCCTAGCGATCTCGAACACCGGGGAGCTGTTTTTT
15	TRBV29-1	.	.	TRBJ2-3	CSVPLFWDNTDTQYF	TGCAGCGTCCCACTATTTTGGGACAACACAGATACGCAGTATTTT
15	TRBV6-4	.	.	TRBJ2-1	CASSDGAYSYNEQFF	TGTGCCAGCAGTGACGGCGCATACTCCTACAATGAGCAGTTCTTC
12	TRBV28	.	.	TRBJ2-5	CASSPPRGPLYF	TGTGCCAGCAGTCCCCCCCGGGGACCGCTGTACTTC
14	TRBV4-2	.	.	TRBJ2-5	CASSQAGHGGAQYF	TGTGCCAGCAGCCAAGCAGGACACGGCGGGGCCCAGTACTTC
13	TRBV10-3	.	.	TRBJ1-1	CAIRTQGNTEAFF	TGTGCCATCAGGACACAGGGGAACACTGAAGCTTTCTTT
13	TRBV19	.	.	TRBJ1-4	CASTDSQTEKLFF	TGTGCCAGTACCGACAGTCAAACTGAAAAACTGTTTTTT
15	TRBV4-3	few	.	TRBJ2-7	CASSQVADGPYEQYF	TGCGCCAGCAGCCAAGTTGCAGATGGTCCCTACGAGCAGTACTTC
15	TRBV2	.	TRBD1	TRBJ2-5	CASRRTGGGRETQYF	TGTGCCAGCAGACGGACAGGGGGCGGTCGAGAGACCCAGTACTTC
15	TRBV29-1	.	.	TRBJ2-2	CSVEDRGAVTGELFF	TGCAGCGTTGAAGATCGGGGGGCGGTCACCGGGGAGCTGTTTTTT
17	TRBV18	.	TRBD2	TRBJ2-7	CASSPPLGLAGTYEQYF	TGTGCCAGCTCACCACCGCTCGGACTAGCGGGAACCTACGAGCAGTACTTC
17	TRBV18	once	TRBD1	TRBJ1-1	CASSPGGTGYMNTEAFF	TGTGCCAGCTCACCAGGAGGGACAGGGTATATGAACACTGAAGCTTTCTTT
16	TRBV4-1	.	.	TRBJ1-1	CASSQDGGEINTEAFF	TGCGCCAGCAGCCAAGATGGGGGGGAAATAAACACTGAAGCTTTCTTT
14	TRBV7-9	.	.	TRBJ2-7	CASSSNFGLYEQYF	TGTGCCAGCAGCTCTAACTTTGGACTCTACGAGCAGTACTTC
13	TRBV6-1	once	.	TRBJ1-1	CASSTQGDTEAFF	TGTGCCAGCAGTACCCAAGGGGACACTGAAGCTTTCTTT
15	TRBV29-1	.	.	TRBJ1-2	CSVRSWTGGDSGYTF	TGCAGCGTTCGATCCTGGACGGGGGGGGACTCTGGCTACACCTTC
17	TRBV11-1	.	.	TRBJ1-1	CASSLPGPSGLNTEAFF	TGTGCCAGCAGCCTACCCGGCCCCTCAGGGCTGAACACTGAAGCTTTCTTT
12	TRBV7-2	once	.	TRBJ1-3	CASSNPPNTIYF	TGTGCCAGCAGCAACCCCCCGAACACCATATATTTT
13	TRBV6-6	.	.	TRBJ2-5	CASSRKRRETQYF	TGTGCCAGCAGCCGCAAAAGACGGGAGACCCAGTACTTC
15	TRBV14	.	TRBD2	TRBJ2-7	CASSQGLAGGLEQYF	TGTGCCAGCAGCCAAGGACTAGCGGGAGGGCTCGAGCAGTACTTC
18	TRBV7-3	.	TRBD2	TRBJ2-3	CASSSAGLAGGPTDTQYF	TGTGCCAGCAGCTCAGCCGGACTAGCGGGAGGGCCTACAGATACGCAGTATTTT
12	TRBV4-1	few	.	TRBJ1-2	CASSQDGDGYTF	TGCGCCAGCAGCCAAGATGGGGATGGCTACACCTTC
18	TRBV7-2	few	.	TRBJ2-6	CASSLLSRGLSGANVLTF	TGTGCCAGCAGCTTACTCTCTCGTGGCCTCTCTGGGGCCAACGTCCTGACTTTC
12	TRBV7-8	once	.	TRBJ2-7	CASSFRPYEQYF	TGTGCCAGCAGCTTCCGACCCTACGAGCAGTACTTC
14	TRBV7-8	.	.	TRBJ1-2	CASSLGETFYGYTF	TGTGCCAGCAGCTTAGGCGAAACCTTCTATGGCTACACCTTC
15	TRBV11-1	.	TRBD2	TRBJ2-5	CASSPQRGTGETQYF	TGTGCCAGCAGCCCTCAGCGGGGAACGGGTGAGACCCAGTACTTC
14	TRBV5-4	few	.	TRBJ2-3	CASSSTVSTDTQYF	TGTGCCAGCAGCTCGACAGTTTCCACAGATACGCAGTATTTT
15	TRBV7-3	.	TRBD1	TRBJ2-1	CASSSGQGGRSEQFF	TGTGCCAGCAGCTCGGGACAGGGGGGACGCAGTGAGCAGTTCTTC
17	TRBV9	.	.	TRBJ2-7	CASSVGGPSVGRYEQYF	TGTGCCAGCAGCGTAGGGGGACCCAGTGTGGGACGTTACGAGCAGTACTTC
19	TRBV19	.	.	TRBJ2-1	CASKLGTKLGTRDDNEQFF	TGTGCCAGTAAATTGGGGACCAAATTGGGGACCAGGGATGACAATGAGCAGTTCTTC
17	TRBV19	.	.	TRBJ2-5	CASSPRDIDHRRETQYF	TGTGCCAGTAGTCCCCGGGACATTGACCACCGACGGGAGACCCAGTACTTC
14	TRBV5-4	.	TRBD1	TRBJ2-7	CATSPGQGYGEQYF	TGTGCCACTAGCCCGGGACAGGGGTATGGCGAGCAGTACTTC
16	TRBV6-6	.	.	TRBJ1-2	CASSYSLRDTNYGYTF	TGTGCCAGCAGTTACTCCCTCCGCGACACCAACTATGGCTACACCTTC
15	TRBV5-1	.	.	TRBJ1-2	CASSWDKGDQYGYTF	TGCGCCAGCAGCTGGGACAAAGGCGATCAATATGGCTACACCTTC
14	TRBV7-9	.	TRBD2	TRBJ2-3	CASSLPSGVDTQYF	TGTGCCAGCAGCTTACCTAGCGGGGTCGATACGCAGTATTTT
15	TRBV28	.	.	TRBJ2-2	CASSPWGANTGELFF	TGTGCCAGCAGCCCCTGGGGGGCGAACACCGGGGAGCTGTTTTTT
15	TRBV6-1	.	.	TRBJ2-7	CASSEALPSGYEQYF	TGTGCCAGCAGTGAAGCGCTTCCCTCGGGCTACGAGCAGTACTTC
16	TRBV4-1	.	TRBD1	TRBJ2-2	CASSHQGARNTGELFF	TGCGCCAGCAGCCATCAGGGGGCTCGGAACACCGGGGAGCTGTTTTTT
17	TRBV18	few	.	TRBJ2-1	CASSLPATGPRYNEQFF	TGTGCCAGCTCACTCCCTGCGACAGGTCCTCGATACAATGAGCAGTTCTTC
14	TRBV7-2	.	TRBD1	TRBJ2-7	CASSGRDRRYEQYF	TGTGCCAGCAGCGGCCGGGACAGACGCTACGAGCAGTACTTC